The next 30 T cell receptor beta chains were all read from a single sample in a study of blood T cell repertoires in COVID-19. Method: immunoSEQ multiplex PCR; TCRdb's copy keeps in-frame clones and lacks some. The sample lists over 250,000 clones, approximately 84% occurring once. The sample consisted of peripheral blood. Every receptor here comes from a human donor with COVID-19, enrolled during active disease. The donor label of this sample is uncertain.

The rearrangement links TRBV6-5 to TRBJ1-2, with a possible D match to TRBD1 (6 bases). The germline V and J ends were trimmed by 5 bases and 5 bases, with 15 bases remaining between them. The germline CDR1 and CDR2 sequences are MNHEY and SVGAGI. This CDR3 comprises 14 residues. CDR3 nucleotides: TGTGCCAGCAGTCCCTTAGGTCAGGGGTATGGCTACACCTTC. Translation: CASSPLGQGYGYTF.

The V call is TRBV5-8, the J call TRBJ2-1; no clear D. Trimming took off 2 bases at V and 3 bases at J, with 9 bases between the two ends. The CDR3 covers 14 residues. CDR1 and CDR2 (germline): SGHTS, YDEGEE. In nucleotides, the CDR3 is TGTGCCAGCAGCTTTCTAAACAGCTACAATGAGCAGTTCTTC. It specifies CASSFLNSYNEQFF.

This CDR3 is CASSERRGSSGNTIYF. The CDR3 DNA follows: TGTGCCAGCAGTGAAAGGAGAGGCAGCTCTGGAAACACCATATATTTT. This rearrangement joins TRBV25-1 to TRBJ1-3; D unclear. Germline CDR1 reads MGHDK; CDR2 reads SYGVNS. V lost 2 bases and J lost 0, with 11 bases in between. The CDR3 runs to 16 residues.

V is TRBV18 and J is TRBJ2-1, with 12 bases fitting TRBD1. V dropped 2 bases and J dropped 8; count of bases not matched to a gene: 4. CDR3 size: 15 residues. CDR1 is KGHSH, CDR2 LQKENI, per germline. CDR3 DNA sequence: TGTGCCAGCTCACCAGGGACAGGGGGCATAGATGAGCAGTTCTTC. This codes for CASSPGTGGIDEQFF.

This chain uses TRBV4-1 with TRBJ2-5; 9 bases line up with TRBD2. This CDR3 region has 15 residues. CDR1 and CDR2 from the germline V gene are MGHRA and YSYEKL. With V trimmed by 3 bases and J by 5 bases, 7 bases remained unmatched. CDR3 in amino acids: CASSQQAGGWETQYF. The CDR3 coding sequence is TGCGCCAGCAGCCAGCAAGCGGGAGGCTGGGAGACCCAGTACTTC.

The chain is built from TRBV5-1 and TRBJ2-7; the match to TRBD1 covers 7 bases. V lost 0 bases, J lost 0 bases, and 9 bases stayed unmatched. The germline V gene encodes CDR1 SGHRS and CDR2 YFSETQ. The CDR3 loop spans 17 amino acids. The CDR3 DNA reads as TGCGCCAGCAGCTTGGTAGGTTTCGACAGGGCCTCCTACGAGCAGTACTTC. This encodes CASSLVGFDRASYEQYF.

CDR3 DNA sequence: TGTGCCACCAGCAGAGGAGGGACTAGCAATGAGCAGTTCTTC. Protein product: CATSRGGTSNEQFF. The chain recombines TRBV15 with TRBJ2-1, with 8 bases identical to TRBD2. This CDR3 contains 14 residues. Per germline, CDR1 LNHNV and CDR2 YYDKDF (reference sequence). V dropped 1 base and J dropped 6; count of bases not matched to a gene: 2. Full variable domain (missing parts from reference TRBV15 and TRBJ2-1): DAMVIQNPRYQVTQFGKPVTLSCSQTLNHNVMYWYQQKSSQAPKLLFHYYDKDFNNEADTPDNFQSRRPNTSFCFLDIRSPGLGDTAMYLCATSRGGTSNEQFFGPGTRLTVL.

This chain connects TRBV15 to TRBJ1-5, with TRBD1 as a possible D gene (6 bases). The V gene lost 2 bases and the J gene lost 4 bases, with 21 bases spanning the gap. The CDR3 is made up of 18 amino acids. CDR1 LNHNV and CDR2 YYDKDF come from the germline V gene (reference sequence). CDR3 residues: CATSRSPGGGIWNQPQHF. CDR3 nucleotide sequence: TGTGCCACCAGCAGATCCCCGGGAGGGGGAATTTGGAATCAGCCCCAGCATTTT.

J is TRBJ1-5 and V is TRBV19; 7 nucleotides match TRBD1. CDR3 size: 13 residues. The germline V gene encodes CDR1 LNHDA and CDR2 SQIVND (reference sequence). Trimming took 5 bases from V and 7 from J; bases not matched to a gene: 5. In DNA form, the CDR3 reads TGTGCCAGTAGTGTTCAGGGGGGACAGCCCCAGCATTTT. The encoded protein is CASSVQGGQPQHF.

V is TRBV5-1 and J is TRBJ2-5, with 12 bases that match TRBD2. In germline, CDR1 is SGHRS, CDR2 YFSETQ. This CDR3 is built from 18 residues. V lost 0 bases and J lost 5; bases outside the gene matches: 11. CDR3 sequence reads: CASSLAPPTSGRTETQYF. The CDR3, as DNA: TGCGCCAGCAGCTTGGCTCCCCCGACTAGCGGGAGAACGGAGACCCAGTACTTC.

This chain uses TRBV5-1 with TRBJ1-2; TRBD1 might be the D (6 bases). The germline gives CDR1 SGHRS, CDR2 YFSETQ. V gave up 1 base and J gave up 2 bases, with 12 bases separating them. The CDR3 loop spans 15 amino acids. The CDR3 region has the DNA TGCGCCAGCAGCTTGAGGCCAGGGGAAAACTATGGCTACACCTTC. It codes for CASSLRPGENYGYTF. Looking up the rest from reference TRBV5-1 and TRBJ1-2 gives the full variable domain: KAGVTQTPRYLIKTRGQQVTLSCSPISGHRSVSWYQQTPGQGLQFLFEYFSETQRNKGNFPGRFSGRQFSNSRSEMNVSTLELGDSALYLCASSLRPGENYGYTFGSGTRLTVV.

V and J are TRBV28 and TRBJ2-7, with 10 bases fitting TRBD2. From germline, CDR1 is MDHEN and CDR2 SYDVKM. The trim removed 6 bases at V and 0 bases at J, leaving 14 bases unmatched. This CDR3 spans 18 amino acids. The CDR3 protein is CASRSASGLAESSYEQYF. DNA of the CDR3: TGTGCCAGCAGATCTGCATCCGGACTAGCGGAAAGCTCCTACGAGCAGTACTTC.

The V call is TRBV6-2 or TRBV6-3, the J call TRBJ2-7, with 14 bases matching TRBD2. The germline V gene has CDR1 MNHEY and CDR2 SVGEGT. V gave up 6 bases and J gave up 2 bases; unmatched junction bases: 3. This CDR3 has 15 residues. The CDR3 region is CASSLGLAGAYEQYF. The CDR3 DNA reads as TGTGCCAGCAGCCTGGGACTAGCGGGAGCCTACGAGCAGTACTTC.

The V call is TRBV11-2, the J call TRBJ2-7; maybe TRBD1 (6 bases). The CDR3 length is 15 residues. Germline assignment: CDR1 SGHAT and CDR2 FQNNGV. The V end was cut by 4 bases, the J end by 2 bases, with 15 bases between. The DNA of the CDR3 is TGTGCCAGCAGCTCCCCAGGGGCCTTTACCTACGAGCAGTACTTC. Translation: CASSSPGAFTYEQYF. Using reference TRBV11-2 and TRBJ2-7 for the parts outside the CDR3, the full variable domain is EAGVAQSPRYKIIEKRQSVAFWCNPISGHATLYWYQQILGQGPKLLIQFQNNGVVDDSQLPKDRFSAERLKGVDSTLKIQPAKLEDSAVYLCASSSPGAFTYEQYFGPGTRLTVT.

The genes are TRBV7-2 and TRBJ2-7; D is perhaps TRBD2 (6 bases). This CDR3 contains 16 residues. Looked up from germline, CDR1 is SGHTA and CDR2 is FQGNSA. V dropped 1 base and J dropped 4 bases, with 17 bases sitting between them. CDR3 region: CASSLGSGGIPYEQYF. The CDR3 region has the DNA TGTGCCAGCAGCTTAGGCAGTGGGGGGATCCCTTACGAGCAGTACTTC.

The chain employs TRBV29-1 and TRBJ1-5; unclear D gene. V lost 4 bases and J lost 2, with 9 bases in between. The germline gives CDR1 SQVTM, CDR2 ANQGSEA. This CDR3 spans 13 amino acids. CDR3 in amino acids: CSVAGLGNQPQHF. For the CDR3, the DNA is TGCAGCGTTGCGGGTCTCGGCAATCAGCCCCAGCATTTT. Variable domain in full (rest from reference TRBV29-1 and TRBJ1-5): SAVISQKPSRDICQRGTSLTIQCQVDSQVTMMFWYRQQPGQSLTLIATANQGSEATYESGFVIDKFPISRPNLTFSTLTVSNMSPEDSSIYLCSVAGLGNQPQHFGDGTRLSIL.

The chain links TRBV4-1 to TRBJ1-2; 7 nucleotides match TRBD1. The CDR3 spans 16 residues. The V segment lost 1 base and the J segment 2 bases; nucleotides outside the gene matches: 7. Germline V gene data show CDR1 as MGHRA and CDR2 as YSYEKL. The CDR3 bases are TGCGCCAGCAGCCAAGCTGATAGCAGGGGGAACTATGGCTACACCTTC. As protein: CASSQADSRGNYGYTF.

This sequence joins TRBV19 and TRBJ1-2; 8 bases fit TRBD1. The V gene end was trimmed by 0 bases and the J gene end by 8 bases; junction bases not matched to a gene: 8. CDR1 LNHDA and CDR2 SQIVND come from the germline V gene (reference sequence). The CDR3 length is 15 residues. The CDR3 here is CASSIDWGQDVGYTF. CDR3 nucleotides: TGTGCCAGTAGTATAGATTGGGGACAGGACGTCGGCTACACCTTC.

The rearrangement uses TRBV2 and TRBJ2-2, with D maybe TRBD2 (6 bases). V gave up 6 bases and J gave up 7 bases, with 15 bases separating them. CDR3 size: 14 residues. The V gene's germline CDR1 is SNHLY and CDR2 FYNNEI. In DNA form, the CDR3 reads TGTGCCAGCAGCCCCGGGACTCCACTCGGGGAGCTGTTTTTT. It encodes CASSPGTPLGELFF.

The chain couples TRBV19 to TRBJ1-4; no clear D gene. This CDR3 comprises 13 residues. Germline CDR1 is LNHDA and CDR2 is SQIVND (reference sequence). V dropped 8 bases and J dropped 3 bases, with 10 bases sitting between them. Written as DNA, the CDR3 is TGTGCCAGTGGGAGGACGGCTAATGAAAAACTGTTTTTT. This sequence encodes CASGRTANEKLFF. Full variable domain (rest looked up from reference TRBV19 and TRBJ1-4): DGGITQSPKYLFRKEGQNVTLSCEQNLNHDAMYWYRQDPGQGLRLIYYSQIVNDFQKGDIAEGYSVSREKKESFPLTVTSAQKNPTAFYLCASGRTANEKLFFGSGTQLSVL.

This clone was recorded a few times. In the same sample, other DNA sequences code for this CDR3. The chain recombines TRBV4-3 with TRBJ2-7, with 12 bases lining up with TRBD2. The CDR3 totals 16 residues. Germline values: CDR1 LGHNA, CDR2 YSLEER. J lost 4 bases, V lost 0 bases, and 4 bases had no gene match. DNA for the CDR3: TGCGCCAGCAGCCAAGATCGACTAGCGGGAGCGTACGAGCAGTACTTC. It is translated as CASSQDRLAGAYEQYF.

The V and J genes are TRBV28 and TRBJ2-2; 13 bases map to TRBD2. V shed 5 bases, J shed 7 bases, and the junction held 4 bases outside the gene matches. Germline CDR1 MDHEN, CDR2 SYDVKM. The CDR3 has 15 residues. CDR3 DNA: TGTGCCAGCAGTCGGACTAGCGGGAGAGGCGGGGAGCTGTTTTTT. As protein: CASSRTSGRGGELFF.

The CDR3 sequence is CASSGRDSSGANVLTF. The CDR3 DNA follows: TGTGCCAGCAGTGGAAGGGACAGCTCTGGGGCCAACGTCCTGACTTTC. V usage is TRBV28 and J usage is TRBJ2-6, with TRBD1 matching 7 bases. Germline lookup yields CDR1 MDHEN and CDR2 SYDVKM. Germline trimming cut 5 bases from V and 0 bases from J; bases unmatched to any gene: 4. The CDR3 extends over 16 amino acids. The full variable domain, its missing parts supplied by reference TRBV28 and TRBJ2-6, is DVKVTQSSRYLVKRTGEKVFLECVQDMDHENMFWYRQDPGLGLRLIYFSYDVKMKEKGDIPEGYSVSREKKERFSLILESASTNQTSMYLCASSGRDSSGANVLTFGAGSRLTVL.

The V gene is TRBV12-3 or TRBV12-4, the J gene TRBJ2-1, with D possibly TRBD2 on 6 matching bases. Trimming cost V 3 bases and J 6 bases, with 9 bases left between them. This CDR3 contains 13 residues. The CDR3: CASSLGGGNEQFF. In DNA form, the CDR3 reads TGTGCCAGCAGTTTGGGAGGAGGCAATGAGCAGTTCTTC.

V gene TRBV6-6 combines with J gene TRBJ1-6, with TRBD1 matching 11 bases. CDR1 is MNHNY, CDR2 SVGAGI, per germline (reference sequence). Trimming took 2 bases from V and 14 from J; bases not matched to a gene: 8. This CDR3 region has 15 residues. The CDR3 spells CASSYGGQGDGSLHF. CDR3 nucleotide sequence: TGTGCCAGCAGTTACGGGGGACAGGGGGACGGGTCCCTCCACTTT.

The genes are TRBV19 and TRBJ1-1; D remains unclear. Trimming removed 0 bases at V and 10 bases at J, with 18 bases between. The CDR3 totals 15 residues. CDR1 is LNHDA and CDR2 is SQIVND in the germline V gene (reference sequence). CDR3 sequence (DNA): TGTGCCAGTAGTATAGATCGGATCGGGGAGGGAGGAGCTTTCTTT. Protein: CASSIDRIGEGGAFF.

This clone was seen only once. This chain joins TRBV10-3 and TRBJ2-5, with 10 bases matching TRBD1. J gave up 3 bases and V 2 bases, and 0 bases lay outside the gene matches. The CDR3 length is 14 residues. CDR1 ENHRY and CDR2 SYGVKD come from the germline V gene. The CDR3 reads CAISEGTGEETQYF. CDR3 in DNA: TGTGCCATCAGTGAGGGGACAGGGGAAGAGACCCAGTACTTC.

The rearrangement links TRBV9 to TRBJ2-2, with TRBD2 matching 7 bases. The V gene's germline CDR1 is SGDLS and CDR2 YYNGEE. With 2 bases clipped from V and 8 bases from J, the junction kept 12 bases outside the gene matches. This CDR3 has 16 amino acids. The CDR3 loop is CASSVRDYLFSGELFF. CDR3 in DNA: TGTGCCAGCAGCGTCCGGGACTACCTCTTTTCGGGGGAGCTGTTTTTT. Full variable domain (missing parts from reference TRBV9 and TRBJ2-2): DSGVTQTPKHLITATGQRVTLRCSPRSGDLSVYWYQQSLDQGLQFLIQYYNGEERAKGNILERFSAQQFPDLHSELNLSSLELGDSALYFCASSVRDYLFSGELFFGEGSRLTVL.

The gene calls are TRBV7-2 and TRBJ1-3, with a tentative D call TRBD1 (6 bases). V lost 1 base to trimming and J lost 6 bases, with 16 bases between them. The germline V gene has CDR1 SGHTA and CDR2 FQGNSA. The CDR3 spans 16 residues. CDR3 DNA sequence: TGTGCCAGCAGCTTAGATGGGGACATTGGGGCAAACACCATATATTTT. It codes for CASSLDGDIGANTIYF.

The CDR3 loop is CASSRKRELTDTQYF. The CDR3 nucleotides are TGTGCCAGCAGCCGGAAGCGGGAACTCACAGATACGCAGTATTTT. This chain joins TRBV6-6 and TRBJ2-3; 7 bases are shared with TRBD2. Trimming cost V 6 bases and J 2 bases; bases outside gene matches: 8. Germline V gives CDR1 MNHNY, CDR2 SVGAGI (reference sequence). The CDR3 is 15 residues long.